The clone carrying this T cell receptor (beta chain) was seen repeatedly, ten times or more. Its antigen remains unidentified. A Clinical Activity Score of at least 3, a NOSPECS grade of at least 4 and a duration under 3 months were recorded in the ophthalmopathy patients. V was pared by 10 bases and J by 4 bases, with 16 bases between. This CDR3 has 14 residues. Germline V CDR1 and CDR2: MDHEN, SYDVKM. RNA transcripts provided the source from which TCR beta CDR3 regions were amplified. RT-PCR in the first round (using the HTBI primer set) targeted the TCR CDR3. TCRdb independently ran MiXCR on the multiplex PCR reads; one entry per CDR3 protein. The table lists more than 350,000 distinct CDR3 sequences, 13% to 15% of them singletons. The sample belongs to a study of T cells in Graves' hyperthyroidism and ophthalmopathy. Study-wide findings and caveats: Most clonotypes that expanded in the thyroid above 0.001 also showed up in blood.

The sequence came from a woman aged 55 to 70 with Graves' ophthalmopathy. The sequencing input was blood. This rearrangement joins TRBV28 to TRBJ2-2; D may be TRBD2 (5 bases). The CDR3 coding sequence is TGTGCCACCCTCGTTGGCGCGGGCACCGGGGAGCTGTTTTTT. Protein sequence: CATLVGAGTGELFF.